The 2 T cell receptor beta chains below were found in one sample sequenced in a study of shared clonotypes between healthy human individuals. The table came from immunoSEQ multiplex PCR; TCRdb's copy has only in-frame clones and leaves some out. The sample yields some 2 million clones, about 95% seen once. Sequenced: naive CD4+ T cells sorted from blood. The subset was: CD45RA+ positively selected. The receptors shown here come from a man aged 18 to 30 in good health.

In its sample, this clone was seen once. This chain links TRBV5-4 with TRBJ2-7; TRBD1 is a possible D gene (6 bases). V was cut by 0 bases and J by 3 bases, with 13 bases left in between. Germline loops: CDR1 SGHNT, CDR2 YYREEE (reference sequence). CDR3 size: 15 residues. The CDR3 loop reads CASSLATGSFYEQYF. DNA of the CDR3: TGTGCCAGCAGCTTGGCGACAGGATCATTCTACGAGCAGTACTTC.

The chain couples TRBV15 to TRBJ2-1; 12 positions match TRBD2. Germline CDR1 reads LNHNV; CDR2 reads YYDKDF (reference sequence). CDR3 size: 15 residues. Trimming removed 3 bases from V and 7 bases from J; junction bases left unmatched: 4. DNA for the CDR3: TGTGCCACCAGCAGGCTAGCGGGGGGGAAGAATGAGCAGTTCTTC. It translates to CATSRLAGGKNEQFF.